This TCR beta chain was observed in a study of CD4+ T cells in melanoma. Libraries were prepared by immunoSEQ multiplex PCR; TCRdb keeps only in-frame clonotypes and omits some of them. The sample carries around 12,000 clones, around 66% recorded once. Study-level points and caveats: A reported correlation linked neoantigen-specific CD4+ T cells to CD8+, macrophage and B cell function. Neoantigen-specific CD4+ T cells in melanoma reportedly had diverse differentiation states.

A few counts support this clone. Its matching antigen is unknown. This CDR3 is built from 11 residues. Trimming shortened V by 7 bases and J by 5 bases, and 11 bases separated the two germline ends. Germline values: CDR1 DFQATT, CDR2 SNEGSKA (reference sequence). The TCR was taken from a human donor with melanoma. The chain employs TRBV20-1 and TRBJ1-2, with unresolved D. The source material was cells from a culture (not recorded whether cultured in vitro). The CDR3 reads CSVYTVYGYTF. CDR3 coding DNA: TGCAGTGTTTACACGGTATATGGCTACACCTTC.